The 30 T cell receptor beta chains listed next were all sequenced from one sample in a study of T-cell reconstitution after alpha-beta-depleted transplantation in children. Construction of the TCRbeta library involved unique molecular identifiers. Via MiXCR, TCRdb re-called the PCR reads, giving one row per CDR3 protein. Of 250,000 to 400,000 distinct CDR3 sequences listed, approximately 23% are singletons. The sequencing used PBMCs, mostly from graft donor cells, collected 180 days after TCRalphabeta/CD19-depleted stem cell transplant. These receptors were taken from a male patient younger than 18 who had a stem cell transplant for acute lymphoblastic leukemia, so the T cells may come from the graft donor.

Remarks on this clonotype: Relative to the germline gene, one junction end is altered; a read error may explain this. CDR3 sequence reads: CASCFPGLTDTQYF. Here the CDR3 DNA reads TGCGCCAGCTGCTTCCCCGGCCTCACGGATACGCAGTATTTT. The rearrangement joins TRBV5-1 to TRBJ2-3, with D unclear. There are 14 residues in the CDR3. Per the germline V gene, CDR1 is SGHRS and CDR2 is YFSETQ. Looking up the rest from reference TRBV5-1 and TRBJ2-3 gives the full variable domain: KAGVTQTPRYLIKTRGQQVTLSCSPISGHRSVSWYQQTPGQGLQFLFEYFSETQRNKGNFPGRFSGRQFSNSRSEMNVSTLELGDSALYLCASCFPGLTDTQYFGPGTRLTVL.

This clonotype was observed at least ten times. The chain links TRBV7-2 to TRBJ1-5; D not certain. CDR1 and CDR2 (germline): SGHTA, FQGNSA. Trimming removed 5 bases from V and 2 bases from J, with 16 bases in between. CDR3 length equals 16 residues. The CDR3 reads CASSRPRGQGNQPQHF. The CDR3 DNA is TGTGCCAGCAGCCGCCCCCGTGGGCAAGGCAATCAGCCCCAGCATTTT.

The V call is TRBV6-5, the J call TRBJ2-7; 7 bases align to TRBD1. This CDR3 spans 16 amino acids. Germline CDR1 MNHEY, CDR2 SVGAGI. The V segment lost 0 bases and the J segment 1 base; nucleotides outside the gene matches: 6. Written as DNA, the CDR3 is TGTGCCAGCAGTTACTCCCGGGACAGCGATTCCTACGAGCAGTACTTC. Its translation: CASSYSRDSDSYEQYF.

This clonotype was found a few times. The rearrangement joins TRBV6-4 to TRBJ2-2; D is undetermined. CDR1 and CDR2 from the germline V gene are MRHNA and SNTAGT. V was clipped by 5 bases and J by 6 bases, with 13 bases between them. CDR3 length equals 14 residues. The CDR3 here is CASSLDRWSGELFF. The CDR3, as DNA: TGTGCCAGCAGTCTGGACCGATGGTCCGGGGAGCTGTTTTTT.

The genes are TRBV5-1 and TRBJ2-1, with TRBD2 as a possible D gene (6 bases). The V and J ends lost 2 bases and 6 bases respectively, with 12 bases between them. Germline V gene lookup returns CDR1 SGHRS and CDR2 YFSETQ. This CDR3 comprises 14 residues. In nucleotides, the CDR3 is TGCGCCAGCAGCTTTCGCGGGAAGTTCAATGAGCAGTTCTTC. The encoded protein is CASSFRGKFNEQFF.

The chain is built from TRBV7-2 and TRBJ2-3; the match to TRBD1 covers 11 bases. Germline lookup yields CDR1 SGHTA and CDR2 FQGNSA. The junction had 7 bases not matched to a gene; V was cut back by 6 bases and J by 2 bases. The CDR3 sequence is 16 residues long. The CDR3 coding sequence is TGTGCCAGCAGACAGGACAGGGGGCTGACCACAGATACGCAGTATTTT. Residues: CASRQDRGLTTDTQYF.

The chain joins TRBV6-1 to TRBJ2-7, with D possibly TRBD2 on 6 matching bases. The germline gives CDR1 MNHNS, CDR2 SASEGT. The CDR3 loop spans 15 amino acids. V shed 6 bases and J shed 2 bases, with 17 bases lying between them. The CDR3 DNA follows: TGTGCCAGCAGCCCGGAGGGACCGGCCCCCTACGAGCAGTACTTC. It translates to CASSPEGPAPYEQYF.

The chain links TRBV20-1 to TRBJ2-3; TRBD2 agrees at 8 bases. Germline CDR1 and CDR2: DFQATT and SNEGSKA (reference sequence). Losses at the gene ends were 1 base for V and 1 base for J; bases not matched to a gene: 10. The length of the CDR3 is 17 residues. The DNA of the CDR3 is TGCAGTGCTAGAGCTTGGGGACTAGTAGGCGGCACAGATACGCAGTATTTT. It yields the protein CSARAWGLVGGTDTQYF.

The gene calls are TRBV7-2 and TRBJ1-2, with 7 bases matching TRBD1. Germline V CDR1 and CDR2: SGHTA, FQGNSA. V shed 5 bases, J shed 4 bases, and the junction held 7 bases outside the gene matches. CDR3 length equals 14 residues. The CDR3 DNA reads TGTGCCAGCAGCCAACAGGGGCTTACCTATGGCTACACCTTC. Its translation: CASSQQGLTYGYTF.

J is TRBJ2-5 and V is TRBV20-1, with D uncertain. Deletions cut 3 bases from V and 5 bases from J, with 7 bases between. The CDR3 is made up of 11 amino acids. Per germline, CDR1 DFQATT and CDR2 SNEGSKA (reference sequence). The DNA for the CDR3 is TGCAGTGCTAGTCTGCGCGAGACCCAGTACTTC. Protein: CSASLRETQYF.

To note about this clonotype: A junction boundary mismatches the germline segment, possibly from a read error. This chain uses TRBV4-1 with TRBJ2-1; 8 nucleotides match TRBD2. The CDR3 covers 15 residues. Germline V CDR1 and CDR2: MGHRA, YSYEKL. The CDR3 protein is CSSSQIGGRRHEQFF. Here the CDR3 DNA reads TGCTCCAGCAGCCAGATTGGCGGGAGGAGACATGAGCAGTTCTTC.

This clonotype was seen a single time. The chain couples TRBV18 to TRBJ2-5; no clear D gene. There are 14 residues in the CDR3. CDR1 and CDR2 (germline): KGHSH, LQKENI. V was pared by 1 base and J by 2 bases, with 8 bases between. DNA for the CDR3: TGTGCCAGCTCACCACTAGTTGGGCAAGAGACCCAGTACTTC. Protein product: CASSPLVGQETQYF. Looking up the rest from reference TRBV18 and TRBJ2-5 gives the full variable domain: NAGVMQNPRHLVRRRGQEARLRCSPMKGHSHVYWYRQLPEEGLKFMVYLQKENIIDESGMPKERFSAEFPKEGPSILRIQQVVRGDSAAYFCASSPLVGQETQYFGPGTRLLVL.

The genes are TRBV20-1 and TRBJ2-3; the D call may be TRBD1 or TRBD2 (5 bases each). CDR1 and CDR2 from the germline V gene are DFQATT and SNEGSKA (reference sequence). V shed 1 base and J shed 4 bases, with 15 bases lying between them. The CDR3 covers 15 residues. The CDR3 sequence is CSARARASFSDTQYF. The CDR3 region has the DNA TGCAGTGCTAGAGCCAGGGCTAGCTTCTCAGATACGCAGTATTTT.

This clonotype showed up many times. The chain employs TRBV6-1 and TRBJ1-4; no clear D gene. The CDR3 is made up of 15 amino acids. The germline V gene has CDR1 MNHNS and CDR2 SASEGT. With 6 bases removed from V and 4 bases from J, the gap between germline ends came to 15 bases. CDR3 DNA: TGTGCCAGCAGCCAGAAGGCCCCCGGTAATGAAAAACTGTTTTTT. Protein product: CASSQKAPGNEKLFF.

This chain joins TRBV20-1 and TRBJ1-2; D might be TRBD1 (6 bases). In germline, CDR1 is DFQATT, CDR2 SNEGSKA (reference sequence). The CDR3 totals 12 residues. V was shortened by 5 bases and J by 4 bases, with 11 bases between the two germline ends. CDR3: CSARDTPYGYTF. The CDR3 coding sequence is TGCAGTGCTCGGGACACCCCCTATGGCTACACCTTC.

At least ten counts were recorded for this clonotype. V usage is TRBV5-6 and J usage is TRBJ1-4; D call uncertain. The CDR3 totals 13 residues. Between the trimmed V and J ends, which lost 2 bases and 8 bases, there was a span of 10 bases. The germline CDR1 and CDR2 sequences are SGHDT and YYEEEE. The CDR3, as DNA: TGTGCCAGCAGCTTAGCCCGGAGGGAAAAACTGTTTTTT. Amino acid sequence: CASSLARREKLFF. The complete variable domain, with remaining parts taken from reference TRBV5-6 and TRBJ1-4, reads DAGVTQSPTHLIKTRGQQVTLRCSPKSGHDTVSWYQQALGQGPQFIFQYYEEEERQRGNFPDRFSGHQFPNYSSELNVNALLLGDSALYLCASSLARREKLFFGSGTQLSVL.

This clonotype was detected a few times. The chain couples TRBV10-3 to TRBJ2-3; 9 nucleotides match TRBD1. The length of the CDR3 is 14 residues. Germline V gives CDR1 ENHRY, CDR2 SYGVKD. V trimming: 6 bases; J trimming: 1 base; junction bases outside the gene matches: 2. CDR3 residues: CAIRGTGRTDTQYF. The CDR3 nucleotides read TGTGCCATCAGGGGGACAGGGCGCACAGATACGCAGTATTTT.

This chain uses TRBV19 with TRBJ2-3; D unclear. The CDR3 spans 14 residues. From germline, CDR1 is LNHDA and CDR2 SQIVND (reference sequence). Trimming left V 6 bases short and J 0 bases short, with 10 bases between. This CDR3 reads CASRRALSTDTQYF. As DNA, the CDR3 is TGTGCCAGTAGAAGAGCGTTAAGCACAGATACGCAGTATTTT.

This clonotype has only a few counts. The chain joins TRBV9 to TRBJ1-4; possible D gene TRBD1, 6 bases. From germline, CDR1 is SGDLS and CDR2 YYNGEE. The length of the CDR3 is 16 residues. With 4 bases removed from V and 8 bases from J, the gap between germline ends came to 21 bases. The CDR3 loop reads CASSLSSQGWEEKLFF. The CDR3 nucleotides are TGTGCCAGCAGCCTCTCGTCCCAGGGGTGGGAAGAAAAACTGTTTTTT.

The CDR3 DNA is TGCAGCGTTGAACGGACAGTTTCCAATGAGCAGTTCTTC. Translated: CSVERTVSNEQFF. The chain joins TRBV29-1 to TRBJ2-1, with D perhaps TRBD1 (6 bases). V was shortened by 2 bases and J by 6 bases, with 11 bases between the two germline ends. Germline CDR1 and CDR2: SQVTM and ANQGSEA. The CDR3 runs to 13 residues.

This chain connects TRBV20-1 to TRBJ2-7; 9 bases match TRBD1. Germline V lookup: CDR1 DFQATT, CDR2 SNEGSKA (reference sequence). The CDR3 has 15 amino acids. Trimming removed 5 bases from V and 2 bases from J; junction bases left unmatched: 10. The CDR3, as DNA: TGCAGTGCTGGAAAACCCGGGACAGGGCCCTACGAGCAGTACTTC. It encodes CSAGKPGTGPYEQYF.

The chain recombines TRBV6-5 with TRBJ2-7; D not resolved. Germline V gene data show CDR1 as MNHEY and CDR2 as SVGAGI. CDR3 length equals 12 residues. V lost 7 bases and J 8 bases, leaving 15 bases between the germline ends. CDR3 sequence reads: CASTTLRSKQYF. The DNA of the CDR3 is TGTGCCAGCACCACCCTAAGGAGTAAGCAGTACTTC.

In DNA form, the CDR3 reads TGTGCCAGCAGCTACCATGACAGGGTCTACTTC. It specifies CASSYHDRVYF. The genes are TRBV7-9 and TRBJ2-5, with 7 bases that match TRBD1. The length of the CDR3 is 11 residues. The germline V gene encodes CDR1 SEHNR and CDR2 FQNEAQ (reference sequence). V trimming: 4 bases; J trimming: 14 bases; junction bases outside the gene matches: 7.

The V and J genes are TRBV6-1 and TRBJ2-1; 8 bases agree with TRBD2. There are 16 residues in the CDR3. V was clipped by 4 bases and J by 3 bases; unmatched bases: 8. The germline CDR1 and CDR2 sequences are MNHNS and SASEGT. CDR3 DNA: TGTGCCAGCAGTGCTACAGCGGGGGCTGGCTACAATGAGCAGTTCTTC. As protein: CASSATAGAGYNEQFF.

V gene TRBV20-1 combines with J gene TRBJ2-5; possibly TRBD1 or TRBD2 for D (5 bases each). The germline gives CDR1 DFQATT, CDR2 SNEGSKA (reference sequence). V lost 6 bases, J lost 4 bases, and 21 bases lay in between. The CDR3 is 15 residues long. CDR3 bases: TGCAGTGCCCCACCCGGACGCCAGAGGGGAGAGACCCAGTACTTC. This sequence encodes CSAPPGRQRGETQYF.

This clonotype has only a few counts. The chain employs TRBV27 and TRBJ2-2; D is undetermined. V shed 2 bases and J shed 5 bases, with 6 bases lying between them. CDR1 MNHEY and CDR2 SMNVEV come from the germline V gene (reference sequence). The CDR3 extends over 13 amino acids. The CDR3 DNA sequence: TGTGCCAGCAGTTTAGTAGAAACCGGGGAGCTGTTTTTT. Its translation is CASSLVETGELFF.

This clonotype was seen repeatedly, ten times or more. The V call is TRBV20-1, the J call TRBJ2-4; D might be TRBD1 (5 bases). This CDR3 is built from 13 residues. With 5 bases removed from V and 0 bases from J, the gap between germline ends came to 8 bases. Germline V CDR1 and CDR2: DFQATT, SNEGSKA (reference sequence). The CDR3 nucleotides are TGCAGTGCTGAAGGGGCAGCCAAAAACATTCAGTACTTC. The encoded protein is CSAEGAAKNIQYF.

The genes are TRBV18 and TRBJ1-5; D remains unclear. With 3 bases removed from V and 5 bases from J, the gap between germline ends came to 17 bases. Germline V gene data show CDR1 as KGHSH and CDR2 as LQKENI. CDR3 length: 16 amino acids. As DNA, the CDR3 is TGTGCCAGCTCACCTACGGTTGCTTCTTTTCATCAGCCCCAGCATTTT. Protein: CASSPTVASFHQPQHF.

This clonotype has a handful of counts. This chain connects TRBV18 to TRBJ1-3; D unresolved. The V and J ends lost 3 bases and 0 bases respectively, with 15 bases between them. Germline V lookup: CDR1 KGHSH, CDR2 LQKENI. The CDR3 runs 17 residues. The DNA for the CDR3 is TGTGCCAGCTCACCGCGAGCAGCCGCGAACTCTGGAAACACCATATATTTT. Amino acid sequence: CASSPRAAANSGNTIYF.

This rearrangement joins TRBV5-5 to TRBJ2-5; D is unresolved. The CDR3 covers 14 residues. V was clipped by 0 bases and J by 1 base, with 7 bases between them. The germline CDR1 and CDR2 sequences are SGHKS and YYEKEE (reference sequence). The CDR3 DNA reads as TGTGCCAGCAGCTTGGGGTCAGGCCAAGAGACCCAGTACTTC. This sequence encodes CASSLGSGQETQYF.